The entry below describes one T cell receptor beta chain. The antigen is undetermined. V was shortened by 1 base and J by 10 bases, with 12 bases between the two germline ends. The CDR3 length is 13 residues. Per germline, CDR1 SGHDN and CDR2 FVKESK. Of the isolated RNA, all was reverse transcribed, and so the sequenced material was expressed TCRB transcripts. Some clones are missing from TCRdb's copy, which holds only in-frame ones; the method was immunoSEQ multiplex PCR. Among about 740,000 clones listed, 13% were seen once. Sorting of CD4+ naive, central memory, regulatory and stem cell-like memory cells was performed via CD45RO/CCR7/CD25/CD127/CD95/CD27. This sample stems from a study of beta chain features in type 1 diabetes. Study-level points and caveats: All four CD4+ subsets from Type 1 diabetes patients carried moderately but significantly shorter TCRB CDR3s.

The sequenced sample was naive CD4+ T cells from blood. The TCR sequence derives from a man aged 18 to 29 with type 1 diabetes. The chain couples TRBV14 to TRBJ2-3, with D unresolved. The CDR3 protein is CASSQVRVGSQYF. The CDR3 DNA sequence: TGTGCCAGCAGCCAAGTGAGAGTGGGGTCGCAGTATTTT.